This T cell receptor (beta chain) was sequenced during a study of blood T cell repertoires in COVID-19. As for the study in general: The United States, Italy and Spain were the sources of the acute and convalescent COVID-19 samples.

The CDR3 loop spans 15 amino acids. Germline V gives CDR1 SNHLY, CDR2 FYNNEI. V was cut by 8 bases and J by 0 bases, with 13 bases left in between. Original methodology: Amplification from reference gene primers served as the basis for estimated nucleated cell counts. The table came from immunoSEQ multiplex PCR; TCRdb's copy has only in-frame clones and leaves some out. The DNA gave D and trimming, while V, J and clone size come from that table. The sample has about 240,000 clones, roughly four fifths seen once. The source of this sequence is a woman of 80 years or more with acute or convalescent COVID-19. Sequencing used peripheral blood. The chain employs TRBV2 and TRBJ1-4; D is unresolved. CDR3 loop: CASGREGATNEKLFF. CDR3 DNA sequence: TGTGCCAGCGGACGGGAGGGTGCAACTAATGAAAAACTGTTTTTT.